Listed below are T cell receptor beta chains from one sample, sequenced in a study of a mutant IDH1 vaccine in newly diagnosed glioma. These receptors' targets are unknown. Clones were sequenced by immunoSEQ multiplex PCR, and TCRdb holds only the in-frame ones, with some missing. The sample includes approximately 52,000 clones, around 80% of them seen just once. The sample was PBMCs, taken from a glioma patient whose treatment included an IDH1 peptide vaccine. Source of these receptors: a woman aged 40 to 50 with glioma. Some clones in this sample may be carry-over from other donors' samples. Each CDR3 is given with its conserved first and last residue. Fields, in order: V gene, J gene, CDR3 protein.

TRBV9	TRBJ1-1	CASTTSGTGDISNTEAFF
TRBV30	TRBJ1-1	CAWSTSRFSEAFF
TRBV25-1	TRBJ1-2	CASSTDRGLTYGYTF
TRBV9	TRBJ1-5	CASSGGGNQPQHF
TRBV29-1	TRBJ2-3	CSVVGTSGKADTQYF
TRBV29-1	TRBJ2-4	CSVLGGTAKNIQYF
TRBV7-2	TRBJ2-4	CASSFSGTGVAKNIQYF
TRBV7-2	TRBJ1-3	CASSLAGTGVGNTIYF
TRBV10-2	TRBJ2-5	CASSESGKTQYF
TRBV7-6	TRBJ2-5	CASRSGGGGGGETQYF
TRBV7-2	TRBJ1-6	CASSLLPGSNSPLHF
TRBV6-5	TRBJ2-1	CASSFSREDEQFF
TRBV6-1	TRBJ1-3	CASRMTGMGNTIYF
TRBV9	TRBJ1-1	CASSPHREVIKNTEAFF
TRBV10-3	TRBJ1-4	CAISRDRGSEKLFF
TRBV19	TRBJ1-4	CASTKRVGEKLFF
TRBV11-2	TRBJ2-7	CASSLGERGNYEQYF
TRBV12-5	TRBJ1-2	CASGPGRGDGYTF
TRBV20-1	TRBJ2-5	CSALRAQTQYF
TRBV2	TRBJ1-1	CASRFRQGALFTEAFF
TRBV4-3	TRBJ1-1	CASSQVGSNIEAFF
TRBV5-1	TRBJ2-2	CASRAAVLDGELFF
TRBV9	TRBJ2-5	CASSVATGGWKTQYF
TRBV7-9	TRBJ2-5	CASSLGLAGGETQYF
TRBV6-6	TRBJ1-4	CASSFRTGLNEKLFF
TRBV19	TRBJ1-5	CASSILYSNQPQHF
TRBV19	TRBJ1-4	CASSDYRGGEKLFF
TRBV5-1	TRBJ1-4	CASSNRGGGEKLFF
TRBV9	TRBJ2-3	CASGTSGSSTDTQYF
TRBV2	TRBJ1-1	CASSERGGDENTEAFF
TRBV28	TRBJ1-1	CASTLPPGRRTEAFF
TRBV9	TRBJ2-3	CASSVVTSGDRTDTQYF
TRBV4-1	TRBJ1-1	CASSQVVPGQGYTPEAFF
TRBV19	TRBJ1-5	CASKDRGTQPQHF
TRBV6-1	TRBJ2-1	CASSESSGTYNEQFF
TRBV5-6	TRBJ2-7	CASSLGRAGRSYEQYF
TRBV9	TRBJ2-5	CASSAPYQETQYF
TRBV2	TRBJ2-5	CASRAGTSLETQYF
TRBV30	TRBJ1-2	CALTRGQGYGYTF
TRBV5-1	TRBJ2-3	CASSLLGPADTQYF
TRBV6-5	TRBJ1-3	CASSYGGSGSGNTIYF
TRBV21-1	TRBJ1-2	CASSKVRAAYGYTF